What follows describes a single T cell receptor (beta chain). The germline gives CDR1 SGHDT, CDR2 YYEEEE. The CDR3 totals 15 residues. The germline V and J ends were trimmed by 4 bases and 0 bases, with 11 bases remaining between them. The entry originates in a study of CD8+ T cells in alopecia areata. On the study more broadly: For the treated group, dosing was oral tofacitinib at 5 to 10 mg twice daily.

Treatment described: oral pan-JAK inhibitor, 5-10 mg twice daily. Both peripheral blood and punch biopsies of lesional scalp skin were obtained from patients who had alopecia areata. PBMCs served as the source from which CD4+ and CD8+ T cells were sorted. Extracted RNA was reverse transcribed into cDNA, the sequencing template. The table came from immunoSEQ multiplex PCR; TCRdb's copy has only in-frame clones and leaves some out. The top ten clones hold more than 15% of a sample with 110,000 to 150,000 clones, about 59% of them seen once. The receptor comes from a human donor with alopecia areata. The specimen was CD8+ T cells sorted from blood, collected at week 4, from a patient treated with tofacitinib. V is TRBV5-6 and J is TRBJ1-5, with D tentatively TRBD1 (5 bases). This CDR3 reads CASSLGQDSNQPQHF. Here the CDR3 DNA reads TGTGCCAGCAGCCTAGGACAAGATAGCAATCAGCCCCAGCATTTT. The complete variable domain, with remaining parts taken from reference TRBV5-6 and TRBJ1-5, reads DAGVTQSPTHLIKTRGQQVTLRCSPKSGHDTVSWYQQALGQGPQFIFQYYEEEERQRGNFPDRFSGHQFPNYSSELNVNALLLGDSALYLCASSLGQDSNQPQHFGDGTRLSIL.